The T cell receptor beta chain described here comes from a study of cytomegalovirus exposure and HLA in healthy donors. The PCR had 60 Vbeta and 13 Jbeta primers. Assay used: immunoSEQ multiplex PCR; TCRdb lists only in-frame clones, some missing. Found here are about 150,000 clones, about 80% of them singletons; the top ten hold more than 4%. V was clipped by 5 bases and J by 7 bases, with 15 bases between them. Germline CDR1 and CDR2: SEHNR and FQNEAQ (reference sequence). The CDR3 has 14 amino acids. A note on this clone: Its specificity is unknown.

Findings of the study overall: Listed as cytomegalovirus-associated were 164 TCR beta chains. Researchers had no immune exposure information except CMV serostatus available.

The chain employs TRBV7-9 and TRBJ2-4, with D possibly being TRBD1 (6 bases). The TCR comes from a man younger than 30 in good health and CMV-seronegative. Sequenced material: PBMCs. CDR3 region: CASSASQRGNIQYF. CDR3 coding DNA: TGTGCCAGCAGCGCCTCCCAGAGGGGGAACATTCAGTACTTC.